The sequence of this T cell receptor beta chain was determined in a study of blood T cell repertoires in COVID-19. Study-level background: T cells, B-cell-depleted T cells, or PBMCs provided the cDNA or gDNA that served as material.

V gave up 7 bases and J gave up 2 bases; unmatched junction bases: 14. The CDR3 covers 16 residues. Germline lookup yields CDR1 MNHEY and CDR2 SMNVEV (reference sequence). Under the authors' procedure: The authors estimated nucleated cell counts from reference gene primer amplification. Sequenced by immunoSEQ multiplex PCR; TCRdb stores in-frame clones only, minus some. Clonal size and the V and J genes are those of that table, whereas D and trimming came from the DNA. The sample consists of roughly 92,000 clones, approximately 90% of them appearing once. This clonotype was obtained from a man between 50 and 59 years old with acute or convalescent COVID-19. Material for sequencing was peripheral blood. The V call is TRBV27, the J call TRBJ2-7; 7 bases line up with TRBD2. The CDR3 spells CASTRQLGRGTYEQYF. The CDR3 DNA sequence: TGTGCCAGCACCCGGCAACTGGGGAGGGGTACCTACGAGCAGTACTTC.